This T cell receptor (beta chain) was identified during a study of blood T cell repertoires in COVID-19. Overall study: Italy, Spain and the United States were the sources of the convalescent and acute COVID-19 samples. The cDNA or gDNA used as material had been derived from T cells, B-cell-depleted T cells, or PBMCs.

Germline assignment: CDR1 SGHAT and CDR2 FQNNGV. Trimming cost V 2 bases and J 2 bases, with 6 bases left between them. The CDR3 totals 13 residues. In the study's own analysis: Amplification of reference gene primers provided the estimated nucleated cell counts. TCRdb's table, derived via immunoSEQ multiplex PCR, lists solely in-frame clones and lacks some. V and J calls and clone size are given by that table; D and trimming were obtained from the DNA. The sample has about 330,000 clones; about 89% are singletons. Sequencing was done on a sample of peripheral blood. V usage is TRBV11-2 and J usage is TRBJ1-1; D possibly corresponds to TRBD1 (5 bases). This TCR was recovered from a man in his late teens or twenties who had recovered from COVID-19. The CDR3 coding sequence is TGTGCCAGCAGCTTACAGGGTAACACTGAAGCTTTCTTT. Its protein product is CASSLQGNTEAFF.